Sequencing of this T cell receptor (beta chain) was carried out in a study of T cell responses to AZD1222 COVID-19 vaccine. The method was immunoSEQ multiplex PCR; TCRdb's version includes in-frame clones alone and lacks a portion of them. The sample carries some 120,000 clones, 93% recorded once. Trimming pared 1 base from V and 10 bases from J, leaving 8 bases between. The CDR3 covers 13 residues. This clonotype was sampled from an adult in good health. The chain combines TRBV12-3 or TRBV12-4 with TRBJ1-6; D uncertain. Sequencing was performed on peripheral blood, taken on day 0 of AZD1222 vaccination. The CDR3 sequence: CASSLDLRSPLHF. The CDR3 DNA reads TGTGCCAGCAGTTTAGACCTGAGGTCACCCCTCCACTTT.